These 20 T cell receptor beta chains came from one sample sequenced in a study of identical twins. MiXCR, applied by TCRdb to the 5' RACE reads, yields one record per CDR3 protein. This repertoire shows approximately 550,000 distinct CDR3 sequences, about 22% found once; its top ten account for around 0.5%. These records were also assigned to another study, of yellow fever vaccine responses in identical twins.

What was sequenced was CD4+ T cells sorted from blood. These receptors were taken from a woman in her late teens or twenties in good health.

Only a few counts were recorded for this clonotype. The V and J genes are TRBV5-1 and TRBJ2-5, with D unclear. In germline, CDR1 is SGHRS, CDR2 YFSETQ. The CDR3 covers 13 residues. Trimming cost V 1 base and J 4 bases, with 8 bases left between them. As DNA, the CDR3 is TGCGCCAGCAGCTTGACAAACAGAGAGACCCAGTACTTC. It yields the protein CASSLTNRETQYF.

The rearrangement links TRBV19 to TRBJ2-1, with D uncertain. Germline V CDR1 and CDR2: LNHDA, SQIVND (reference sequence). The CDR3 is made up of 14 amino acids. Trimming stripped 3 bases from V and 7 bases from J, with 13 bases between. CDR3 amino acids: CASSISPGMNEQFF. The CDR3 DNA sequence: TGTGCCAGTAGTATTTCTCCGGGTATGAATGAGCAGTTCTTC.

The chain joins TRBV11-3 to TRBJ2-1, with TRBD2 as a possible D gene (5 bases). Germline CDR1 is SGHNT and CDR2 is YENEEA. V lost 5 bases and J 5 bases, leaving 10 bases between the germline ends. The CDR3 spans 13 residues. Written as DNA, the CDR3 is TGTGCCAGCAGCCCTGGACTTAACAATGAGCAGTTCTTC. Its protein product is CASSPGLNNEQFF.

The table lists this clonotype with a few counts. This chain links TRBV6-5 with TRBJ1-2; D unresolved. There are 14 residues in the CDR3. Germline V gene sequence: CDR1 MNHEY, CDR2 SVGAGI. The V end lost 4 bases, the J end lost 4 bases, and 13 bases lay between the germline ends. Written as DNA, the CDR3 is TGTGCCAGCAGTTCCCGAACGGGTACCTATGGCTACACCTTC. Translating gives CASSSRTGTYGYTF.

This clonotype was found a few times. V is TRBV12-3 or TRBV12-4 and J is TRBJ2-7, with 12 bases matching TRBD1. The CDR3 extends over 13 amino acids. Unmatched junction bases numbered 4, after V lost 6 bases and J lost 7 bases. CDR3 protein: CASRGQGAGEQYF. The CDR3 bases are TGTGCCAGCAGGGGACAGGGGGCAGGGGAGCAGTACTTC.

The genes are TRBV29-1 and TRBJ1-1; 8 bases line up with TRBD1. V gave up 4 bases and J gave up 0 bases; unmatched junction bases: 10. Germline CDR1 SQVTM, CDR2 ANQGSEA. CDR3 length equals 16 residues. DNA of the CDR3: TGCAGCGTTGGGGGGACCGGGACAGGACTGAACACTGAAGCTTTCTTT. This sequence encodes CSVGGTGTGLNTEAFF.

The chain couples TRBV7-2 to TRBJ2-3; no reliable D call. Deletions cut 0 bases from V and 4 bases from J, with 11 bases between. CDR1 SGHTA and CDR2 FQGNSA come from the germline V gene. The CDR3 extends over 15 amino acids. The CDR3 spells CASSLAGLEADTQYF. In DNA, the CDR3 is TGTGCCAGCAGCTTAGCGGGTCTAGAGGCAGATACGCAGTATTTT.

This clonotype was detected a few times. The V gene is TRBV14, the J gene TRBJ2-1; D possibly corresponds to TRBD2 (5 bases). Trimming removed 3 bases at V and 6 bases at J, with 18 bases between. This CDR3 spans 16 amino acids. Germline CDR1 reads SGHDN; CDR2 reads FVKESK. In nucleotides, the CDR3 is TGTGCCAGCAGCCAGCAACACCTCTCTGGAGGCAATGAGCAGTTCTTC. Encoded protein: CASSQQHLSGGNEQFF.

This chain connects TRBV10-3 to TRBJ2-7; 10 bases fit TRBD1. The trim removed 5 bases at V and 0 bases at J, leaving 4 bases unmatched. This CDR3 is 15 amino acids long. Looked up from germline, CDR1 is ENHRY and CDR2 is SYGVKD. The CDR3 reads CAISQGQGSSYEQYV. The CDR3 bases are TGTGCCATCAGTCAGGGACAGGGGAGCTCCTACGAGCAGTACGTC.

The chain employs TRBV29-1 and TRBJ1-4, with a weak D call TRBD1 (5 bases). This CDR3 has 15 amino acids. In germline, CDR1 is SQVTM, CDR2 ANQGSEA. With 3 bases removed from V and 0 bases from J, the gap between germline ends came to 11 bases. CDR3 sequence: CSVEGGAATNEKLFF. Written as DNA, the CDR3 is TGCAGCGTTGAGGGTGGGGCTGCAACTAATGAAAAACTGTTTTTT.

The chain's CDR3 is CASSLRGGKETQYF. DNA of the CDR3: TGTGCCAGCAGCTTACGAGGGGGGAAAGAGACCCAGTACTTC. The chain couples TRBV3-1 to TRBJ2-5; either TRBD1 or TRBD2 may fit D (6 bases each). The CDR3 has 14 amino acids. CDR1 is LGHDT and CDR2 is YNNKEL in the germline V gene (reference sequence). V gave up 5 bases and J gave up 3 bases, with 13 bases separating them.

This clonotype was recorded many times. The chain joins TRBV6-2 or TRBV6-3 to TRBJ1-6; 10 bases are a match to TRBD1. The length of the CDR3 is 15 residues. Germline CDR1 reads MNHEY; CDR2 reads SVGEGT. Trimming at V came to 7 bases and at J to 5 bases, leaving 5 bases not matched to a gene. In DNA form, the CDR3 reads TGTGCCAGCAAAGGACAGGGGGGAAATAATTCACCCCTCCACTTT. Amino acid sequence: CASKGQGGNNSPLHF.

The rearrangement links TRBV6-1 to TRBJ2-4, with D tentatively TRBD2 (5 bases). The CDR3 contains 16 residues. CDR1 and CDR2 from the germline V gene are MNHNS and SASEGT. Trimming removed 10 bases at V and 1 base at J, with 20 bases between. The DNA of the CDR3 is TGTGCCACCAAAGCGGATCCGGTAACTGCCAAAAACATTCAGTACTTC. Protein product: CATKADPVTAKNIQYF.

CDR3 sequence reads: CASRPLLGLASSGDTQYF. DNA for the CDR3: TGTGCCAGCAGACCCCTACTCGGACTAGCGAGCTCTGGGGATACGCAGTATTTT. V usage is TRBV28 and J usage is TRBJ2-3; TRBD2 agrees at 9 bases. V was clipped by 6 bases and J by 6 bases; unmatched bases: 19. Germline V gene sequence: CDR1 MDHEN, CDR2 SYDVKM. The CDR3 totals 18 residues.

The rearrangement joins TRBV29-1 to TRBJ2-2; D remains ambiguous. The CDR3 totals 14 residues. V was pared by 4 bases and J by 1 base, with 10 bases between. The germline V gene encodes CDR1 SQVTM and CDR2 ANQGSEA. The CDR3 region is CSVAWARNTGELFF. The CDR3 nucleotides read TGCAGCGTTGCTTGGGCACGGAACACCGGGGAGCTGTTTTTT.

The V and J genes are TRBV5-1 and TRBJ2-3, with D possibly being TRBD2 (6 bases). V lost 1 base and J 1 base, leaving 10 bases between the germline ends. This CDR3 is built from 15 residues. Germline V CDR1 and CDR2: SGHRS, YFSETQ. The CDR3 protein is CASSLKGGGTDTQYF. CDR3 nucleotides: TGCGCCAGCAGCTTGAAGGGAGGCGGCACAGATACGCAGTATTTT.

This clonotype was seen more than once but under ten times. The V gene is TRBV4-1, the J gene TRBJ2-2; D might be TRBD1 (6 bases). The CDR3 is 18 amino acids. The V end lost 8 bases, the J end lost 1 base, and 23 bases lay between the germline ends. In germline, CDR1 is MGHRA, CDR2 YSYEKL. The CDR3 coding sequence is TGCGCCAGCTCCATCGGGGTAACCGGGACAAAGAACACCGGGGAGCTGTTTTTT. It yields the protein CASSIGVTGTKNTGELFF.

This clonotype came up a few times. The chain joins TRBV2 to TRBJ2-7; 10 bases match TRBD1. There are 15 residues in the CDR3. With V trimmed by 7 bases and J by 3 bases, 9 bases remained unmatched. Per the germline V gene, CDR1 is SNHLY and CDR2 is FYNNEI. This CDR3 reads CASIAAGTGVYEQYF. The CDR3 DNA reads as TGTGCCAGCATCGCTGCCGGGACAGGGGTCTACGAGCAGTACTTC.

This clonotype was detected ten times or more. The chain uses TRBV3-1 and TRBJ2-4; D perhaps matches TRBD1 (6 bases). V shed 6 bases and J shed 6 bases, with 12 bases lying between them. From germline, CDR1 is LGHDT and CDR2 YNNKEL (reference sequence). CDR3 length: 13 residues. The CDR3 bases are TGTGCCAGCAGGAGGGACACGGGAAACATTCAGTACTTC. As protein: CASRRDTGNIQYF.

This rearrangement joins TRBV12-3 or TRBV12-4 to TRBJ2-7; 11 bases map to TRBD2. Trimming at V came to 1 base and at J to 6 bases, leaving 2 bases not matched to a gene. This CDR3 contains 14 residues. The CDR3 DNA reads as TGTGCCAGCAGTTTAGGACTAGCGGGAATCGAGCAGTACTTC. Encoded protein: CASSLGLAGIEQYF.